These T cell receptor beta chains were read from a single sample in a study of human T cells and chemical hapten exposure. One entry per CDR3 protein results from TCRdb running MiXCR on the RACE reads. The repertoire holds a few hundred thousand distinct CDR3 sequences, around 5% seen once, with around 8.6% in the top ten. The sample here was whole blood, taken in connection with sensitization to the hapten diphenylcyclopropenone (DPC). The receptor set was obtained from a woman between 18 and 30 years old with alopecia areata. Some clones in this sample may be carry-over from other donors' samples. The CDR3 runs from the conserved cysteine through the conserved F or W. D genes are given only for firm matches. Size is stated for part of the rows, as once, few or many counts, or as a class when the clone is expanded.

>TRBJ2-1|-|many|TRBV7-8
CASSLVRLFDEQFF
TGTGCCAGCAGCTTAGTGCGTTTATTCGATGAGCAGTTCTTC
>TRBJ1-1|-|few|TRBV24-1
CATRAAGDTEAFF
TGTGCCACCAGGGCCGCAGGGGACACTGAAGCTTTCTTT
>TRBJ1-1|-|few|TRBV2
CASTVYSEAFF
TGTGCCAGCACTGTATACAGTGAAGCTTTCTTT
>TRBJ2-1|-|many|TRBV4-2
CASSQVSTGSGVNQQFF
TGTGCCAGCAGCCAAGTTTCAACAGGGAGTGGGGTCAATCAGCAGTTCTTC
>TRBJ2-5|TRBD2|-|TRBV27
CASSPFSGGNQETQYF
TGTGCCAGCAGTCCCTTTAGCGGGGGGAATCAAGAGACCCAGTACTTC
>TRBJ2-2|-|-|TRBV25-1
CASSEFSGELFF
TGTGCCAGCAGTGAATTCTCCGGGGAGCTGTTTTTT
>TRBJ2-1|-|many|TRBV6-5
CASRLGDTPFF
TGTGCCAGCAGGCTCGGGGATACCCCGTTCTTC
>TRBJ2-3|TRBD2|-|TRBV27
CASGRGADTQYF
TGTGCCAGCGGGCGGGGGGCAGATACGCAGTATTTT
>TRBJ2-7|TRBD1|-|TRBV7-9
CASSSDRGQAPYEQYF
TGTGCCAGCAGCTCCGACAGGGGGCAAGCTCCCTACGAGCAGTACTTC
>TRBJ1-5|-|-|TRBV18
CASSPMTGSYQPQHF
TGTGCCAGCTCACCAATGACAGGATCGTATCAGCCCCAGCATTTT
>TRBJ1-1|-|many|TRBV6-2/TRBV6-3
CASSFSYTEAFF
TGTGCCAGCAGTTTTTCATACACTGAAGCTTTCTTT
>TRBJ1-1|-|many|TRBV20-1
CSASPGTLNTEAFF
TGCAGTGCTAGTCCAGGGACGCTGAACACTGAAGCTTTCTTT
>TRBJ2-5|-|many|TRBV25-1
CASSDRLGTRRETQYF
TGTGCCAGCAGTGATCGCCTCGGGACGCGGAGGGAGACCCAGTACTTC
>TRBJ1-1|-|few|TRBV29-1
CSVEVWGTEAFF
TGCAGCGTTGAAGTTTGGGGAACTGAAGCTTTCTTT
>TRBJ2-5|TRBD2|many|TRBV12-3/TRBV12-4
CASTSTGTSVTQYF
TGTGCCAGCACCTCAACCGGGACTAGCGTGACCCAGTACTTC
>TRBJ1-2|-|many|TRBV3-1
CASRPRGPNYGYTF
TGTGCCAGCAGGCCCAGGGGTCCCAACTATGGCTACACCTTC
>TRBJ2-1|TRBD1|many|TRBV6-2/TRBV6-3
CASSSRQGKTVEQFF
TGTGCCAGCAGTTCGCGACAGGGGAAGACGGTTGAGCAGTTCTTC
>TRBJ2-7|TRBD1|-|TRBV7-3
CASSFPGRTGIYEQYF
TGTGCCAGCAGCTTCCCAGGTAGGACAGGGATCTACGAGCAGTACTTC
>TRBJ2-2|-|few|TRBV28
CASSFQGLNTGELFF
TGTGCCAGCAGTTTTCAGGGATTGAACACCGGGGAGCTGTTTTTT
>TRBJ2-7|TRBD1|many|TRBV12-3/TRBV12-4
CASSFLDRAYEQYF
TGTGCCAGCAGTTTCCTGGACAGGGCCTACGAGCAGTACTTC
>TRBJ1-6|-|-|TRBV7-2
CASSLGMAGNSPLHF
TGTGCCAGCAGCTTAGGTATGGCAGGGAATTCACCCCTCCACTTT
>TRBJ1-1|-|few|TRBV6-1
CASSGLSRGLDTEAFF
TGTGCCAGCAGTGGACTGTCAAGGGGTTTAGACACTGAAGCTTTCTTT
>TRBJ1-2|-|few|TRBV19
CASKLGPGPLYGYTF
TGTGCCAGTAAACTTGGGCCCGGCCCGCTCTATGGCTACACCTTC
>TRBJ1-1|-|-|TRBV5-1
CASSSTRGREAFF
TGCGCCAGCAGCTCAACCAGGGGACGGGAAGCTTTCTTT
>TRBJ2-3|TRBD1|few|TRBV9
CASSSRTGYITDTQYF
TGTGCCAGCAGCTCCCGGACAGGGTATATCACAGATACGCAGTATTTT
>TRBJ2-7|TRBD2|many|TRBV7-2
CASSFTTGTTGSEQYF
TGTGCCAGCAGCTTTACGACCGGGACTACCGGAAGCGAGCAGTACTTC
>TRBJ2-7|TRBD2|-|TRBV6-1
CASSELAEYEQYF
TGTGCCAGCAGTGAACTAGCGGAGTACGAGCAGTACTTC
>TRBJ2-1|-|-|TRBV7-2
CASKGNTYNEQFF
TGTGCCAGCAAGGGCAACACGTACAATGAGCAGTTCTTC
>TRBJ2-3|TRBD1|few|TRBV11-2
CASSAYRTGTTDTQYF
TGTGCCAGCAGCGCCTATAGGACAGGGACCACAGATACGCAGTATTTT
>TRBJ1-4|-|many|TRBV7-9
CASSSGTAANEKLFF
TGTGCCAGCAGCTCGGGGACGGCTGCCAATGAAAAACTGTTTTTT
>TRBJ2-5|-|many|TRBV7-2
CASSSIQETQYF
TGTGCCAGCAGCTCGATCCAAGAGACCCAGTACTTC
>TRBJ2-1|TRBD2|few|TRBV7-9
CASSPGTSTDNEQFF
TGTGCCAGCAGCCCTGGGACTAGCACCGACAATGAGCAGTTCTTC
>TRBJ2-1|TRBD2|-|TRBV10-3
CAISEIAGYEQFF
TGTGCCATCAGTGAGATAGCGGGGTATGAGCAGTTCTTC
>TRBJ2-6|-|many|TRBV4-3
CASSQQRANVLTF
TGCGCCAGCAGCCAGCAGAGGGCCAACGTCCTGACTTTC
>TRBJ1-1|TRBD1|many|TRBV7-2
CASSSTGVTEAFF
TGTGCCAGCAGCTCGACAGGGGTCACTGAAGCTTTCTTT
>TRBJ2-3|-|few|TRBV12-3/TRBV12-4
CASSLSSQAWQYF
TGTGCCAGCAGTCTCTCTTCCCAAGCATGGCAGTATTTT
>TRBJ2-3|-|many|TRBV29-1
CSGEIQGGTDTQYF
TGCAGCGGGGAAATACAGGGTGGCACAGATACGCAGTATTTT
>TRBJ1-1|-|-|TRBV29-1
CSADSLKGTEAFF
TGCAGCGCGGACAGCCTTAAGGGCACTGAAGCTTTCTTT
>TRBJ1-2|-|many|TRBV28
CASSLDRYGYTF
TGTGCCAGCAGCTTGGACCGCTATGGCTACACCTTC
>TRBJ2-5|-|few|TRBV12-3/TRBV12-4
CASSLSSDWEETQYF
TGTGCCAGCAGTTTATCGTCGGATTGGGAAGAGACCCAGTACTTC
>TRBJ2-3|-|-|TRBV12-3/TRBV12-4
CASRVTDSQFF
TGTGCCAGCAGGGTCACAGATTCGCAGTTTTTT
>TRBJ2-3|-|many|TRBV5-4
CASSELNPTDTQYF
TGTGCCAGCAGCGAACTCAACCCCACGGATACGCAGTATTTT
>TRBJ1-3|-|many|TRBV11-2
CASSSLGAGSGNTIYF
TGTGCCAGCAGCTCCCTTGGGGCAGGCTCTGGAAACACCATATATTTT
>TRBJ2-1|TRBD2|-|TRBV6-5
CASSYSSISGGGAGPNEQFF
TGTGCCAGCAGTTACTCGTCTATTTCAGGCGGGGGGGCCGGTCCCAATGAGCAGTTCTTC
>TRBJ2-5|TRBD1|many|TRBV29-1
CSVGGGGETQYF
TGCAGCGTTGGAGGGGGCGGAGAGACCCAGTACTTC
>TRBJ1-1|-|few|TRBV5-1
CASSPRTVNTEAFF
TGCGCCAGCAGCCCGCGGACTGTGAACACTGAAGCTTTCTTT
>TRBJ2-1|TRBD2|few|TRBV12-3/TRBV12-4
CASSRNGGASREQFF
TGTGCCAGCAGCCGTAACGGGGGGGCCTCAAGGGAGCAGTTCTTC
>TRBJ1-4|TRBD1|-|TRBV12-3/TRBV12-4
CASSRPGTENEKLFF
TGTGCCAGCAGTCGCCCCGGGACAGAAAATGAAAAACTGTTTTTT